This T cell receptor (beta chain) is from a study of T cell responses to AZD1222 COVID-19 vaccine. Whole-study findings and limits: Dominant CD4 TCR responses targeted spike regions 160-218 and 743-854.

TCRdb's copy holds only in-frame clones and misses some; the assay was immunoSEQ multiplex PCR. The top ten clones hold about 3.3% of a sample with about 110,000 clones, approximately 90% of them seen once. V lost 6 bases and J lost 8, with 19 bases in between. Germline CDR1 reads KGHSH; CDR2 reads LQKENI. The CDR3 sequence is 14 residues long. Notes on this clone: Its target is not known.

This TCR derives from an adult in good health. Material: peripheral blood, obtained on day 0 of MenACWY control vaccination. The chain employs TRBV18 and TRBJ1-2; the D is unclear. CDR3 bases: TGTGCCAGCTCTCAACTCGCAGGAGCTGGAGGCTACACCTTC. The encoded protein is CASSQLAGAGGYTF.